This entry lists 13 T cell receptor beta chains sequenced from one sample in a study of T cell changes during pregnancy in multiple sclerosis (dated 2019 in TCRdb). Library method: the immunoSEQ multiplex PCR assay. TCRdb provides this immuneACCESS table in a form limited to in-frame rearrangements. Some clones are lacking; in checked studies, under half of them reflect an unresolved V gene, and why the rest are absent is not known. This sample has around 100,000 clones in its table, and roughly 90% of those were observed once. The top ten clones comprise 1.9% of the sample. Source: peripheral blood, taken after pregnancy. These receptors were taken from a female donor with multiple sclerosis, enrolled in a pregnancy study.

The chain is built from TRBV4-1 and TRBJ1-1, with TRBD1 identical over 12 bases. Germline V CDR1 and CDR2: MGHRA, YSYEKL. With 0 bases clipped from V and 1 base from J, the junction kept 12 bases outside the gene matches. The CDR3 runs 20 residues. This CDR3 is CASSQDLSRDRGPGNTEAFF. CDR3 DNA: TGCGCCAGCAGCCAAGACCTGAGCCGGGACAGGGGGCCAGGGAACACTGAAGCTTTCTTT.

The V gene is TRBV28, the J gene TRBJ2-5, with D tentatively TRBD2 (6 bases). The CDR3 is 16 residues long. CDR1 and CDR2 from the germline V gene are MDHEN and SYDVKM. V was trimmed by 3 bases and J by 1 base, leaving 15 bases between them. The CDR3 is CASSFPPRDPQETQYF. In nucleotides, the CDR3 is TGTGCCAGCAGTTTCCCCCCGCGGGACCCCCAAGAGACCCAGTACTTC. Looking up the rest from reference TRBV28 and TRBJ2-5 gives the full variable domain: DVKVTQSSRYLVKRTGEKVFLECVQDMDHENMFWYRQDPGLGLRLIYFSYDVKMKEKGDIPEGYSVSREKKERFSLILESASTNQTSMYLCASSFPPRDPQETQYFGPGTRLLVL.

This CDR3 reads CASSLLAGGPISYNEQFF. The CDR3 DNA sequence: TGTGCCAGCAGCTTGCTAGCGGGGGGGCCGATCTCCTACAATGAGCAGTTCTTC. The chain links TRBV7-2 to TRBJ2-1; 12 bases match TRBD2. The CDR3 contains 18 residues. Germline V gene data show CDR1 as SGHTA and CDR2 as FQGNSA. The V gene end was trimmed by 3 bases and the J gene end by 0 bases; junction bases not matched to a gene: 6.

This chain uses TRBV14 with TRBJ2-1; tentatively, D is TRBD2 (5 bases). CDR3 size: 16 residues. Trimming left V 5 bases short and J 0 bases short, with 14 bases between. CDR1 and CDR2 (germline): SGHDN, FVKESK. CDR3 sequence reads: CASSTKRRLSYNEQFF. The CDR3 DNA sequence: TGTGCCAGCAGCACTAAGCGGAGACTCTCCTACAATGAGCAGTTCTTC.

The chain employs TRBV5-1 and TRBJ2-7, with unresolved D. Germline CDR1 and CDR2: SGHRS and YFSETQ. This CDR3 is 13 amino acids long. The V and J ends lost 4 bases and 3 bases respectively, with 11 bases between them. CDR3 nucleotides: TGCGCCAGCAGCCCAAGAGGCATCTACGAGCAGTACTTC. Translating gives CASSPRGIYEQYF.

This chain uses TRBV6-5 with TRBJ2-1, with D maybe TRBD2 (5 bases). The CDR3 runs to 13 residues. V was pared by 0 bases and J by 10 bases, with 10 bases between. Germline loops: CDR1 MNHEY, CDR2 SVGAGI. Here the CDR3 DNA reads TGTGCCAGCAGTTACTCTCGGAGGTCGGAGCAGTTCTTC. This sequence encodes CASSYSRRSEQFF.

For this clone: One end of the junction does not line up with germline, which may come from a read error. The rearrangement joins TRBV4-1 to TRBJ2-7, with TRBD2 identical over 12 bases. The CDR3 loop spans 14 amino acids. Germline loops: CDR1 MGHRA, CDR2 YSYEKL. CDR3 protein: CATSPELAGGEQYF. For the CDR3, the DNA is TGCGCCACCAGCCCGGAACTAGCGGGAGGCGAGCAGTACTTC.

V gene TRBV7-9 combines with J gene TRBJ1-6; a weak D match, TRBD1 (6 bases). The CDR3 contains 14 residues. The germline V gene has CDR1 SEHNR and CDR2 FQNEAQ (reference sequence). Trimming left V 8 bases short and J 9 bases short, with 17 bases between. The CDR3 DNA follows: TGTGCCAGCTCTGCAGGGGAAGGGTCTTCACCCCTCCACTTT. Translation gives CASSAGEGSSPLHF.

CDR3 bases: TGTGCCAGCTCACCCAACGCGGGGTCCCCAGATACGCAGTATTTT. It is translated as CASSPNAGSPDTQYF. V is TRBV18 and J is TRBJ2-3; a weak D match, TRBD2 (6 bases). The germline V gene encodes CDR1 KGHSH and CDR2 LQKENI. This CDR3 has 15 residues. Deletions cut 3 bases from V and 4 bases from J, with 14 bases between.

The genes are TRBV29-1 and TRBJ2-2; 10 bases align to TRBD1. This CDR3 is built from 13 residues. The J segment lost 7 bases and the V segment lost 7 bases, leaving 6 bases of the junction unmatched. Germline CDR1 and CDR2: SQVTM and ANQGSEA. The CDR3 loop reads CSAGTGEDGELFF. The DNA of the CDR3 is TGCAGCGCTGGGACAGGGGAGGACGGGGAGCTGTTTTTT.

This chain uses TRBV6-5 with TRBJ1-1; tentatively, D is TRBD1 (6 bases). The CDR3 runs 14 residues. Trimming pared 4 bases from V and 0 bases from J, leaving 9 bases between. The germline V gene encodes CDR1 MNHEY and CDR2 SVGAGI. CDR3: CASSFGQLNTEAFF. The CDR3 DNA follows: TGTGCCAGCAGTTTCGGACAGCTGAACACTGAAGCTTTCTTT.

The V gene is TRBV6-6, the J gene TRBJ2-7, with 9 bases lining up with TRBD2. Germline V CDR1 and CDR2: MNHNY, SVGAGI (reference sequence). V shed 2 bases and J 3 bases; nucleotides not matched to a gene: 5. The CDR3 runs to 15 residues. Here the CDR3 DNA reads TGTGCCAGCAGTTACGGGCTAGCGGGGAACTACGAGCAGTACTTC. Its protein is CASSYGLAGNYEQYF.

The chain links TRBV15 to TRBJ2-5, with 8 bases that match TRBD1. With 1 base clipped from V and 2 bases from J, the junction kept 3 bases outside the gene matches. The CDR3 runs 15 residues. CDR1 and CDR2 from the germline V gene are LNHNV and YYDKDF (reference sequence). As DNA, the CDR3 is TGTGCCACCAGCAGAGCCGGACAGGGTCAAGAGACCCAGTACTTC. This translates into CATSRAGQGQETQYF.